The T cell receptor (beta chain) under discussion was sequenced for a study of blood T cell repertoires in COVID-19. The repertoire was sequenced with immunoSEQ multiplex PCR; TCRdb's copy has only in-frame clones and lacks some. The table includes a few hundred thousand clones, more than 70% detected once. Trimming pared 1 base from V and 6 bases from J, leaving 10 bases between. Germline V gene data show CDR1 as LGHDT and CDR2 as YNNKEL (reference sequence). The CDR3 has 13 amino acids. Sequencing used PBMCs or T cells enriched from blood (not recorded which). This sequence originates from a woman aged 18-30 years who had recovered from COVID-19. The V and J genes are TRBV3-1 (or the pseudogene TRBV3-2) and TRBJ2-7; tentative D call: TRBD1 (5 bases). The CDR3 sequence: CASSQVGASEQYF. CDR3 nucleotide sequence: TGTGCCAGCAGCCAAGTAGGGGCCTCCGAGCAGTACTTC.